The entry that follows covers one T cell receptor beta chain sequence. Its specificity is not known. This sample is part of a study of cytomegalovirus exposure and HLA in healthy donors. In nominal health when sampled, donors likely had unrecorded immune exposures nonetheless. Study outcomes and limitations: Rates of TCR association differed by HLA locus in a later analysis, with DRB1 highest and HLA-C lowest. Rare sequences made up most TCRs, while some public TCRs were found in many donors. It was 164 TCR beta chains that were listed as cytomegalovirus-associated.

Primers: 60 Vbeta forward and 13 Jbeta reverse. This table comes from immunoSEQ multiplex PCR, and its TCRdb copy is limited to in-frame clones, with some not included. Among about 190,000 clones listed, roughly 77% were seen once. The sequenced sample was PBMCs. The clonotype originates from a woman aged 30 to 39 in good health and CMV-seropositive.

The CDR3 bases are TGCAGCGTTCTCACTAGCGGGAGGTATACCGGGGAGCTGTTTTTT. Protein product: CSVLTSGRYTGELFF. J is TRBJ2-2 and V is TRBV29-1, with 12 bases lining up with TRBD2. This CDR3 region has 15 residues. Germline CDR1 and CDR2: SQVTM and ANQGSEA. Unmatched junction bases numbered 6, after V lost 5 bases and J lost 5 bases.